The rows below give T cell receptor beta chains drawn from one sample of a study of blood T cell repertoires in COVID-19. TCRdb keeps only in-frame clones here, not all; method: immunoSEQ multiplex PCR. The table records tens of thousands of clones, about 80% of them present only once. Sequencing input: peripheral blood. All receptors come from a man in his 60s with acute or convalescent COVID-19. The CDR3 runs from the conserved cysteine through the conserved F or W. The order of the fields is D gene, clone size, J gene, CDR3 length, V gene, CDR3 DNA, CDR3 protein. The D gene is left open where the match is weak. Expanded clones are given a class, and other clones once, few, many or no size at all.

d_gene: TRBD2; abundance: -; j_gene: TRBJ2-1; len: 15; v_gene: TRBV4-3; CDR3nt: TGCGCCAGCAGCCGAACCGGGACTAGCGGAAATGAGCAGTTCTTC; CDR3aa: CASSRTGTSGNEQFF
d_gene: TRBD1; abundance: -; j_gene: TRBJ2-5; len: 16; v_gene: TRBV19; CDR3nt: TGTGCCAGTAGTATAGGTTGGACAGGGGGGGCAGAGACCCAGTACTTC; CDR3aa: CASSIGWTGGAETQYF
d_gene: -; abundance: -; j_gene: TRBJ1-2; len: 16; v_gene: TRBV4-2; CDR3nt: TGTGCCAGCAGCCAAGAAGACCTGAGGTCGACCTATGGCTACACCTTC; CDR3aa: CASSQEDLRSTYGYTF
d_gene: -; abundance: -; j_gene: TRBJ1-2; len: 13; v_gene: TRBV10-2; CDR3nt: TGCGCCAGCAGTGAGTCCACAGGGAATGGCTACACCTTC; CDR3aa: CASSESTGNGYTF
d_gene: TRBD1; abundance: -; j_gene: TRBJ1-6; len: 14; v_gene: TRBV9; CDR3nt: TGTGCCAGCAGCCCCGGGACAGCTAATTCACCCCTCCACTTT; CDR3aa: CASSPGTANSPLHF
d_gene: TRBD2; abundance: -; j_gene: TRBJ2-2; len: 17; v_gene: TRBV5-1; CDR3nt: TGCGCCAGCAGCTCGATTAGCGGGGGGGCCGGCACCGGGGAGCTGTTTTTT; CDR3aa: CASSSISGGAGTGELFF
d_gene: -; abundance: -; j_gene: TRBJ1-2; len: 13; v_gene: TRBV12-3/TRBV12-4; CDR3nt: TGTGCCAGCAGTTTGGACGGACAGCGTGGCTACACCTTC; CDR3aa: CASSLDGQRGYTF
d_gene: -; abundance: -; j_gene: TRBJ2-7; len: 15; v_gene: TRBV19; CDR3nt: TGTGCCAGTAGTCAATGGCAGGGGACCCCTTACGAGCAGTACTTC; CDR3aa: CASSQWQGTPYEQYF
d_gene: TRBD1; abundance: -; j_gene: TRBJ2-2; len: 15; v_gene: TRBV4-2; CDR3nt: TGTGCCAGCAGCCAGGGGGGACAGGGAACCGGGGAGCTGTTTTTT; CDR3aa: CASSQGGQGTGELFF
d_gene: -; abundance: few; j_gene: TRBJ2-2; len: 13; v_gene: TRBV12-3/TRBV12-4; CDR3nt: TGTGCCAGCACATTAGTTAACACCGGGGAGCTGTTTTTT; CDR3aa: CASTLVNTGELFF
d_gene: -; abundance: -; j_gene: TRBJ1-1; len: 11; v_gene: TRBV29-1; CDR3nt: TGCAGCGTTGACAGGGCCCCTGAAGCTTTCTTT; CDR3aa: CSVDRAPEAFF
d_gene: TRBD2; abundance: -; j_gene: TRBJ2-5; len: 19; v_gene: TRBV3-1/TRBV3-2; CDR3nt: TGTGCCAGCAGCCAAGAGGCGGCTAGCGGGGGCCCGTACCAAGAGACCCAGTACTTC; CDR3aa: CASSQEAASGGPYQETQYF
d_gene: TRBD1; abundance: -; j_gene: TRBJ1-6; len: 14; v_gene: TRBV11-2; CDR3nt: TGTGCCAGCTCCCGGACAGGCTATAATTCACCCCTCCACTTT; CDR3aa: CASSRTGYNSPLHF
d_gene: TRBD2; abundance: -; j_gene: TRBJ2-3; len: 15; v_gene: TRBV27; CDR3nt: TGTGCCAGCAGTTTTCGGACTAGCGGGTTAGATACGCAGTATTTT; CDR3aa: CASSFRTSGLDTQYF
d_gene: -; abundance: -; j_gene: TRBJ2-3; len: 15; v_gene: TRBV5-1; CDR3nt: TGCGCCAGCAGCTTAGACTGGAGAGGGTCAGATACGCAGTATTTT; CDR3aa: CASSLDWRGSDTQYF
d_gene: TRBD1; abundance: -; j_gene: TRBJ2-3; len: 18; v_gene: TRBV10-1; CDR3nt: TGCGCCAGCAGTGAGTCGTCCCCAGGGACAGGGAGCACAGATACGCAGTATTTT; CDR3aa: CASSESSPGTGSTDTQYF
d_gene: -; abundance: -; j_gene: TRBJ2-1; len: 16; v_gene: TRBV5-1; CDR3nt: TGCGCCAGCAGCTTCTTCGGGGCGGGGGCCCACAATGAGCAGTTCTTC; CDR3aa: CASSFFGAGAHNEQFF
d_gene: -; abundance: -; j_gene: TRBJ2-3; len: 15; v_gene: TRBV4-3; CDR3nt: TGCGCCAGCAGCCTCCAGGGATCCGGCACAGATACGCAGTATTTT; CDR3aa: CASSLQGSGTDTQYF
d_gene: -; abundance: -; j_gene: TRBJ1-1; len: 13; v_gene: TRBV5-6; CDR3nt: TGTGCCAGCAGCTCGAGGAGGGGCAGTGAAGCTTTCTTT; CDR3aa: CASSSRRGSEAFF
d_gene: -; abundance: -; j_gene: TRBJ1-4; len: 15; v_gene: TRBV7-2; CDR3nt: TGTGCCAGCAGCTTAGAACGACAGCCGAATGAAAAACTGTTTTTT; CDR3aa: CASSLERQPNEKLFF
d_gene: -; abundance: -; j_gene: TRBJ1-5; len: 15; v_gene: TRBV5-1; CDR3nt: TGCGCCAGCAGCCCCACAGGGCTAAGCAATCAGCCCCAGCATTTT; CDR3aa: CASSPTGLSNQPQHF
d_gene: TRBD2; abundance: -; j_gene: TRBJ2-2; len: 15; v_gene: TRBV6-5; CDR3nt: TGTGCCAGCAGACAGTCGGCGGGGGGCACCGGGGAGCTGTTTTTT; CDR3aa: CASRQSAGGTGELFF
d_gene: TRBD1; abundance: -; j_gene: TRBJ1-1; len: 14; v_gene: TRBV2; CDR3nt: TGTGCCAGCAGTGTCGGACAGGTGAACACTGAAGCTTTCTTT; CDR3aa: CASSVGQVNTEAFF
d_gene: -; abundance: -; j_gene: TRBJ1-2; len: 14; v_gene: TRBV24-1; CDR3nt: TGTGCCACCAGTGATTCGTACAGGTCCTATGGCTACACCTTC; CDR3aa: CATSDSYRSYGYTF
d_gene: -; abundance: -; j_gene: TRBJ1-3; len: 17; v_gene: TRBV5-1; CDR3nt: TGCGCCAGCAGCCCGAGGGGGGGCTCCAGCTCTGGAAACACCATATATTTT; CDR3aa: CASSPRGGSSSGNTIYF
d_gene: -; abundance: -; j_gene: TRBJ1-6; len: 13; v_gene: TRBV30; CDR3nt: TGTGCCTGGAGGACTGGACAGTATTCACCCCTCCACTTT; CDR3aa: CAWRTGQYSPLHF
d_gene: TRBD1; abundance: -; j_gene: TRBJ1-6; len: 16; v_gene: TRBV11-2; CDR3nt: TGTGCCAGCAGCCCCGGACAGGGGAACTCTCATTCACCCCTCCACTTT; CDR3aa: CASSPGQGNSHSPLHF
d_gene: TRBD2; abundance: -; j_gene: TRBJ2-4; len: 14; v_gene: TRBV7-2; CDR3nt: TGTGCCAGCGGACCAATTACGGGGGGTAACATTCAGTACTTC; CDR3aa: CASGPITGGNIQYF
d_gene: TRBD2; abundance: -; j_gene: TRBJ2-2; len: 15; v_gene: TRBV10-3; CDR3nt: TGTGCCATCAAGACAGCGGGGGGGAATAACGGGGAGCTGTTTTTT; CDR3aa: CAIKTAGGNNGELFF
d_gene: TRBD1; abundance: once; j_gene: TRBJ1-1; len: 12; v_gene: TRBV5-6; CDR3nt: TGTGCCAGCAGTGGGACAGGGACTGAAGCTTTCTTT; CDR3aa: CASSGTGTEAFF
d_gene: -; abundance: -; j_gene: TRBJ2-3; len: 16; v_gene: TRBV5-1; CDR3nt: TGCGCCAGCAGCTTGGATTCAGGGTTTGCCGGAACTACGCAGTATTTT; CDR3aa: CASSLDSGFAGTTQYF
d_gene: -; abundance: few; j_gene: TRBJ1-4; len: 16; v_gene: TRBV9; CDR3nt: TGTGCCAGCAGCGTAGCTACGGACTCCAGGGGAGAAAAACTGTTTTTT; CDR3aa: CASSVATDSRGEKLFF
d_gene: TRBD2; abundance: few; j_gene: TRBJ2-7; len: 15; v_gene: TRBV27; CDR3nt: TGTGCCAGCAGTTTTAGCGGGGAGAAGCCCTACGAGCAGTACTTC; CDR3aa: CASSFSGEKPYEQYF
d_gene: -; abundance: -; j_gene: TRBJ1-6; len: 14; v_gene: TRBV3-1/TRBV3-2; CDR3nt: TGTGCCAGCAGCCAAGGGGGCCAGGGATCACCCCTCCACTTT; CDR3aa: CASSQGGQGSPLHF
d_gene: TRBD1; abundance: few; j_gene: TRBJ1-3; len: 18; v_gene: TRBV19; CDR3nt: TGTGCCAGTAGTATAGCTCATGGGACAGCCAGCTCTGGAAACACCATATATTTT; CDR3aa: CASSIAHGTASSGNTIYF
d_gene: -; abundance: many; j_gene: TRBJ1-2; len: 19; v_gene: TRBV6-1; CDR3nt: TGTGCCAGCAGTGAGATACCCCGAACGGGGGGACCTTCAAGTCGAGGCTACACCTTC; CDR3aa: CASSEIPRTGGPSSRGYTF
d_gene: -; abundance: -; j_gene: TRBJ2-7; len: 17; v_gene: TRBV7-7; CDR3nt: TGTGCTAGCAGCTTAGCCTCCTTCGATGTCAGCTCCTACGAGCAGTACTTC; CDR3aa: CASSLASFDVSSYEQYF
d_gene: TRBD1; abundance: -; j_gene: TRBJ1-4; len: 14; v_gene: TRBV11-2; CDR3nt: TGTGCCAGCAGCACGACAGGGGTTAACGAAAAACTGTTTTTT; CDR3aa: CASSTTGVNEKLFF
d_gene: TRBD2; abundance: -; j_gene: TRBJ2-1; len: 15; v_gene: TRBV7-2; CDR3nt: TGTGCCAGCAGACCGACTAGCGGGGGGGCTAATGAGCAGTTCTTC; CDR3aa: CASRPTSGGANEQFF
d_gene: -; abundance: -; j_gene: TRBJ2-4; len: 12; v_gene: TRBV11-2; CDR3nt: TGTGCCAGCAGCTTCCAGGGAAACATTCAGTACTTC; CDR3aa: CASSFQGNIQYF
d_gene: -; abundance: -; j_gene: TRBJ1-1; len: 15; v_gene: TRBV7-3; CDR3nt: TGTGCCAGCAGCCTCGCGGGGGGCAGGGACACTGAAGCTTTCTTT; CDR3aa: CASSLAGGRDTEAFF
d_gene: TRBD1; abundance: -; j_gene: TRBJ2-7; len: 14; v_gene: TRBV4-3; CDR3nt: TGCGCCAGCAGCCAAGGTCAGGGGGCCTACGAGCAGTACTTC; CDR3aa: CASSQGQGAYEQYF
d_gene: TRBD1; abundance: -; j_gene: TRBJ2-7; len: 16; v_gene: TRBV5-1; CDR3nt: TGCGCCAGCAGCTACACCCTACAGGGGCCATCCTACGAGCAGTACTTC; CDR3aa: CASSYTLQGPSYEQYF
d_gene: -; abundance: -; j_gene: TRBJ2-1; len: 15; v_gene: TRBV12-2; CDR3nt: TGTGCAAGTCGGGGACAGGCCGCATCCTACAATGAGCAGTTCTTC; CDR3aa: CASRGQAASYNEQFF
d_gene: TRBD1; abundance: -; j_gene: TRBJ1-2; len: 15; v_gene: TRBV7-2; CDR3nt: TGTGCCAGCAGCCCGCAAACAGGGGGCGGGTATGGCTACACCTTC; CDR3aa: CASSPQTGGGYGYTF
d_gene: -; abundance: -; j_gene: TRBJ1-1; len: 15; v_gene: TRBV6-6; CDR3nt: TGTGCCAGCAGTCCTCCCTCCCGACAGAACACTGAAGCTTTCTTT; CDR3aa: CASSPPSRQNTEAFF
d_gene: TRBD1; abundance: -; j_gene: TRBJ1-6; len: 16; v_gene: TRBV9; CDR3nt: TGTGCCAGCAGCGTAGGTCGGGGACAGGGGGATTCACCCCTCCACTTT; CDR3aa: CASSVGRGQGDSPLHF
d_gene: TRBD1; abundance: -; j_gene: TRBJ2-7; len: 13; v_gene: TRBV18; CDR3nt: TGTGCCAGCTCAAAGGACAGGATGTACGAGCAGTACTTC; CDR3aa: CASSKDRMYEQYF
d_gene: TRBD1; abundance: -; j_gene: TRBJ2-5; len: 19; v_gene: TRBV11-2; CDR3nt: TGTGCCAGCAGCCCTTACCCATCCCGACAGGGTTTTGGGCAAGAGACCCAGTACTTC; CDR3aa: CASSPYPSRQGFGQETQYF
d_gene: TRBD2; abundance: -; j_gene: TRBJ2-1; len: 16; v_gene: TRBV4-1; CDR3nt: TGCGCCAGCAGCCCTCGGCGACTAGCGGGGGGGAATGAGCAGTTCTTC; CDR3aa: CASSPRRLAGGNEQFF
d_gene: -; abundance: -; j_gene: TRBJ1-2; len: 13; v_gene: TRBV12-3/TRBV12-4; CDR3nt: TGTGCCAGCAAGGCCGCGGGGGGTGGTGGCTACACCTTC; CDR3aa: CASKAAGGGGYTF
d_gene: TRBD1; abundance: -; j_gene: TRBJ2-7; len: 15; v_gene: TRBV29-1; CDR3nt: TGCAGCGTTACTTTTACAGGGGCGCTCTCCTACGAGCAGTACTTC; CDR3aa: CSVTFTGALSYEQYF
d_gene: -; abundance: once; j_gene: TRBJ1-2; len: 11; v_gene: TRBV24-1; CDR3nt: TGTGCCACCAATAGTGGTCTGGGCTACACCTTC; CDR3aa: CATNSGLGYTF